This TCR beta chain was obtained from a study of molecular identifiers for immune sequencing clone quantification. In its sample, this clonotype was seen a few times. The antigen is unknown. The CDR3 length is 16 residues. The junction had 7 bases not matched to a gene; V was cut back by 3 bases and J by 3 bases. CDR1 is MRHNA and CDR2 is SNTAGT in the germline V gene. Library preparation followed earlier protocols using designated TCR primers. MiXCR, applied by TCRdb to the PCR reads, yields one record per CDR3 protein. This sample yields fewer than 100,000 distinct CDR3 sequences, of which roughly a fifth are seen a single time; 0.8% to 1.2% belongs to the top ten. Study outcomes and limitations: Reports indicate spiked Jurkat TCR RNA from one cell could be found among roughly 950,000 naive cells.

Sequenced input: naive CD8+ T cells from blood, with Jurkat cell RNA spiked in. The subset denotes: FACS-sorted CD8+CD4-CCR7+CD45RA+ naive T cells. This rearrangement joins TRBV6-4 to TRBJ2-1; 8 nucleotides match TRBD2. This clonotype was sampled from a human donor in good health. Some libraries in this study had Jurkat cell RNA spiked in. This CDR3 reads CASSDSGNINYNEQFF. CDR3 sequence (DNA): TGTGCCAGCAGTGATAGCGGGAATATCAACTACAATGAGCAGTTCTTC.